Each of the 20 T cell receptor beta chains below was sequenced from the same sample in a study of a mutant IDH1 vaccine in newly diagnosed glioma. Time point described: week 47, end of study. The investigators gave 300 ug of mutant IDH1 20-mer peptide in each vaccine dose, together with topical imiquimod. TCRdb's copy holds only in-frame clones and misses some; the assay was immunoSEQ multiplex PCR. The table lists tens of thousands of clones, 80% to 85% of them singletons. Their specific antigens are unknown. The sequenced sample was PBMCs, obtained from a glioma patient whose treatment included an IDH1 peptide vaccine. The receptors were sampled from a man aged 30 to 39 with glioma.

The chain combines TRBV7-9 with TRBJ2-5, with 7 bases aligning to TRBD1. The V gene's germline CDR1 is SEHNR and CDR2 FQNEAQ (reference sequence). The ends lost 2 bases at V and 6 bases at J; junction bases unmatched: 6. The CDR3 has 14 residues. The CDR3: CASSLSTGTKTQYF. CDR3 in DNA: TGTGCCAGCAGCTTATCGACAGGGACAAAGACCCAGTACTTC.

This clone was seen a few times. The gene calls are TRBV7-9 and TRBJ2-3; possibly TRBD1 for D (5 bases). Looked up from germline, CDR1 is SEHNR and CDR2 is FQNEAQ (reference sequence). The length of the CDR3 is 14 residues. V was pared by 2 bases and J by 2 bases, with 8 bases between. The CDR3 DNA follows: TGTGCCAGCAGCTTACGTGGGGCCACAGATACGCAGTATTTT. This sequence encodes CASSLRGATDTQYF.

This chain connects TRBV27 to TRBJ1-2; D is perhaps TRBD1 (5 bases). The CDR3 sequence is 17 residues long. Germline V gene lookup returns CDR1 MNHEY and CDR2 SMNVEV (reference sequence). The germline V and J ends were trimmed by 1 base and 2 bases, with 17 bases remaining between them. The CDR3 reads CASSLLPTGTGNYGYTF. The CDR3 DNA reads as TGTGCCAGCAGTTTATTGCCCACCGGGACGGGAAACTATGGCTACACCTTC.

The chain combines TRBV27 with TRBJ2-5; D possibly corresponds to TRBD2 (5 bases). The CDR3 runs 15 residues. The V gene lost 6 bases and the J gene lost 5 bases, with 19 bases spanning the gap. Germline values: CDR1 MNHEY, CDR2 SMNVEV (reference sequence). The CDR3 DNA is TGTGCCAGCAGGTTTTCGGGGTCCGTCGGGGAGACCCAGTACTTC. Protein sequence: CASRFSGSVGETQYF.

The sample holds one count of this clone. The genes are TRBV29-1 and TRBJ2-6; D remains ambiguous. The CDR3 is 14 amino acids. Germline V lookup: CDR1 SQVTM, CDR2 ANQGSEA. The V end lost 3 bases, the J end lost 3 bases, and 9 bases lay between the germline ends. CDR3 nucleotide sequence: TGCAGCGTTGATGAACCATATGGGGCCAACGTCCTGACTTTC. Translated, it gives CSVDEPYGANVLTF.

This chain connects TRBV5-6 to TRBJ1-1; D might be TRBD1 (6 bases). Trimming removed 2 bases at V and 4 bases at J, with 12 bases between. Germline V gene sequence: CDR1 SGHDT, CDR2 YYEEEE. This CDR3 has 14 amino acids. CDR3 DNA sequence: TGTGCCAGCAGCTTCGAAGTCAGGGGCACTGAAGCTTTCTTT. Protein product: CASSFEVRGTEAFF.

The chain combines TRBV11-2 with TRBJ2-7; TRBD2 agrees at 9 bases. This CDR3 has 15 residues. Germline lookup yields CDR1 SGHAT and CDR2 FQNNGV. V shed 2 bases and J 7 bases; nucleotides not matched to a gene: 9. The CDR3 DNA follows: TGTGCCAGCAGCTTATCGAGCGGGGGGCCGGGTGAGCAGTACTTC. It is translated as CASSLSSGGPGEQYF.

The chain uses TRBV9 and TRBJ2-7, with 10 bases that match TRBD1. V lost 3 bases to trimming and J lost 3 bases; unmatched junction nucleotides: 3. The CDR3 totals 14 residues. Germline lookup yields CDR1 SGDLS and CDR2 YYNGEE. CDR3 sequence (DNA): TGTGCCAGCAGCGCGACAGGGGGCAACTACGAGCAGTACTTC. Translated: CASSATGGNYEQYF.

This clone has a handful of counts. This chain connects TRBV4-2 to TRBJ1-5, with D maybe TRBD1 (6 bases). Germline CDR1 LGHNA, CDR2 YNFKEQ. The CDR3 loop spans 14 amino acids. V was clipped by 1 base and J by 5 bases, with 9 bases between them. The chain's CDR3 is CASSQGRGDQPQHF. Written as DNA, the CDR3 is TGTGCCAGCAGCCAAGGCAGGGGCGATCAGCCCCAGCATTTT.

This sequence joins TRBV5-1 and TRBJ2-3; weak D call: TRBD2 (6 bases). V was shortened by 0 bases and J by 6 bases, with 8 bases between the two germline ends. The CDR3 extends over 13 amino acids. CDR1 is SGHRS, CDR2 YFSETQ, per germline. CDR3: CASSLEGLDTQYF. CDR3 DNA sequence: TGCGCCAGCAGCTTGGAGGGACTCGATACGCAGTATTTT.

The chain is built from TRBV2 and TRBJ1-2; D is uncertain. Looked up from germline, CDR1 is SNHLY and CDR2 is FYNNEI. The CDR3 covers 14 residues. With 4 bases removed from V and 3 bases from J, the gap between germline ends came to 12 bases. CDR3 loop: CASSGPGLDYGYTF. In nucleotides, the CDR3 is TGTGCCAGCAGTGGCCCGGGCCTAGACTATGGCTACACCTTC.

By share, this clone counts as medium-sized (0.01 to 0.1%). V usage is TRBV19 and J usage is TRBJ2-7; 7 bases agree with TRBD1. Germline V gene data show CDR1 as LNHDA and CDR2 as SQIVND (reference sequence). Trimming removed 1 base from V and 5 bases from J; junction bases left unmatched: 8. The CDR3 runs 15 residues. The CDR3 DNA reads as TGTGCCAGTAGTATAGCGGGACAGTCGTTTCACGAGCAGTACTTC. It specifies CASSIAGQSFHEQYF.

A note on this clone: At the DNA level, this CDR3 is encoded by other sequences in the same sample as well. The chain joins TRBV29-1 to TRBJ1-2; D may be TRBD1 (5 bases). This CDR3 has 11 amino acids. Trimming took 4 bases from V and 8 from J, leaving 11 bases between them. Germline CDR1 is SQVTM and CDR2 is ANQGSEA. CDR3: CSVVQGGGYTF. CDR3 coding DNA: TGCAGCGTTGTCCAGGGTGGGGGCTACACCTTC.

The V gene is TRBV28, the J gene TRBJ1-1; D gene unclear. With 5 bases removed from V and 4 bases from J, the gap between germline ends came to 14 bases. Germline CDR1 MDHEN, CDR2 SYDVKM. The CDR3 loop spans 14 amino acids. In DNA, the CDR3 is TGTGCCAGCAGTACGCCTCCAGGCTTCACTGAAGCTTTCTTT. Encoded protein: CASSTPPGFTEAFF.

With respect to this clone: Other DNA sequences of this sample code for an identical CDR3. The rearrangement links TRBV19 to TRBJ1-5; no clear D. In germline, CDR1 is LNHDA, CDR2 SQIVND (reference sequence). The V end was cut by 3 bases, the J end by 4 bases, with 10 bases between. The CDR3 is made up of 14 amino acids. CDR3 protein: CASSILAGNQPQHF. CDR3 sequence (DNA): TGTGCCAGTAGTATTCTGGCAGGTAATCAGCCCCAGCATTTT.

The chain joins TRBV5-1 to TRBJ2-3; 8 bases match TRBD1. Per germline, CDR1 SGHRS and CDR2 YFSETQ. This CDR3 region has 16 residues. The V gene end was trimmed by 2 bases and the J gene end by 6 bases; junction bases not matched to a gene: 11. The CDR3 sequence: CASSFFPGGAWDTQYF. The CDR3 DNA reads as TGCGCCAGCAGCTTTTTCCCAGGGGGCGCTTGGGATACGCAGTATTTT.

This clone came up once. This chain links TRBV19 with TRBJ1-5, with TRBD1 identical over 7 bases. Trimming took 9 bases from V and 1 from J; bases not matched to a gene: 12. This CDR3 is built from 16 residues. Germline values: CDR1 LNHDA, CDR2 SQIVND (reference sequence). The CDR3 reads CASLTGDAWSNQPQHF. Here the CDR3 DNA reads TGTGCCAGCCTTACAGGGGATGCTTGGAGCAATCAGCCCCAGCATTTT.

The J gene is TRBJ2-2, the V gene TRBV27; TRBD2 is a possible D gene (6 bases). The CDR3 spans 16 residues. The V end was cut by 3 bases, the J end by 4 bases, with 15 bases between. Germline V CDR1 and CDR2: MNHEY, SMNVEV (reference sequence). CDR3 DNA: TGTGCCAGCAGTTTCGATGGGGACTTGGCCACCGGGGAGCTGTTTTTT. As protein: CASSFDGDLATGELFF.

The chain carries TRBV7-2 and TRBJ2-5; TRBD1 aligns across 9 bases. This CDR3 region has 15 residues. The germline gives CDR1 SGHTA, CDR2 FQGNSA. The trim removed 4 bases at V and 6 bases at J, leaving 9 bases unmatched. Written as DNA, the CDR3 is TGTGCCAGCAGCTCAAGACAGGGGGGCATGAAGACCCAGTACTTC. It specifies CASSSRQGGMKTQYF. Full variable domain (rest looked up from reference TRBV7-2 and TRBJ2-5): GAGVSQSPSNKVTEKGKDVELRCDPISGHTALYWYRQSLGQGLEFLIYFQGNSAPDKSGLPSDRFSAERTGGSVSTLTIQRTQQEDSAVYLCASSSRQGGMKTQYFGPGTRLLVL.

Concerning this clone itself: A junction end diverges from the germline sequence, so it may reflect a read error. This chain links TRBV11-2 with TRBJ2-7, with 7 bases identical to TRBD2. The CDR3 is 14 residues long. Looked up from germline, CDR1 is SGHAT and CDR2 is FQNNGV. The CDR3 sequence: CASSLERESSEQYF. The CDR3 bases are TGTGCCAGCAGCTTAGAGCGGGAGTCCTCCGAGCAGTACTTC.